This entry lists 10 T cell receptor beta chains sequenced from one sample in a study of blood T cell repertoires in COVID-19. Assay: immunoSEQ multiplex PCR; the TCRdb copy retains only in-frame clones and omits some. The sample has some 240,000 clones, roughly 76% seen once; the top ten hold roughly 8%. The sequencing input was peripheral blood. All receptors derive from a woman of 80 years or more with COVID-19, enrolled during active disease.

The rearrangement links TRBV6-1 to TRBJ2-5, with unresolved D. Germline assignment: CDR1 MNHNS and CDR2 SASEGT. Trimming removed 1 base from V and 2 bases from J, with 14 bases in between. The CDR3 extends over 16 amino acids. The DNA of the CDR3 is TGTGCCAGCAGTGAAGGGAAAGCGCGGCTTCAAGAGACCCAGTACTTC. This translates into CASSEGKARLQETQYF.

DNA for the CDR3: TGTGCCAGCAGTACCGCCGGACTAGCGGGGGGGCCACGCAATGAGCAGTTCTTC. It encodes CASSTAGLAGGPRNEQFF. The chain has TRBV27 and TRBJ2-1; 15 bases are shared with TRBD2. V shed 5 bases, J shed 6 bases, and the junction held 11 bases outside the gene matches. Germline assignment: CDR1 MNHEY and CDR2 SMNVEV (reference sequence). The CDR3 contains 18 residues.

V is TRBV14 and J is TRBJ2-4, with a weak D call TRBD2 (5 bases). The CDR3 runs 15 residues. Trimming took off 4 bases at V and 0 bases at J, with 10 bases between the two ends. Germline V lookup: CDR1 SGHDN, CDR2 FVKESK. As DNA, the CDR3 is TGTGCCAGCAGCCCCGGAGGACTAGCCAAAAACATTCAGTACTTC. Translated, it gives CASSPGGLAKNIQYF. Drawing the rest from reference TRBV14 and TRBJ2-4, the complete variable domain is EAGVTQFPSHSVIEKGQTVTLRCDPISGHDNLYWYRRVMGKEIKFLLHFVKESKQDESGMPNNRFLAERTGGTYSTLKVQPAELEDSGVYFCASSPGGLAKNIQYFGAGTRLSVL.

The rearrangement links TRBV6-6 to TRBJ1-1; TRBD1 might be the D (5 bases). Germline V gene sequence: CDR1 MNHNY, CDR2 SVGAGI (reference sequence). The CDR3 is 15 residues long. Trimming shortened V by 5 bases and J by 1 base, and 14 bases separated the two germline ends. CDR3: CASSPSGGGNTEAFF. The CDR3 DNA reads TGTGCCAGCAGTCCCTCTGGGGGGGGGAACACTGAAGCTTTCTTT.

The chain joins TRBV6-5 to TRBJ2-1; 12 bases are shared with TRBD2. This CDR3 is built from 13 residues. J was trimmed by 10 bases and V by 3 bases; bases with no gene match: 1. The germline CDR1 and CDR2 sequences are MNHEY and SVGAGI. CDR3 amino acids: CASSYGTSGEQFF. In nucleotides, the CDR3 is TGTGCCAGCAGTTATGGGACTAGCGGGGAGCAGTTCTTC.

The rearrangement joins TRBV7-3 to TRBJ1-1; D might be TRBD1 (5 bases). CDR1 is SGHTA and CDR2 is FQGTGA in the germline V gene. This CDR3 is 15 amino acids long. The V and J ends lost 2 bases and 5 bases respectively, with 15 bases between them. In DNA form, the CDR3 reads TGTGCCAGCAGCTTACAAGGGGTACCTAGTACTGAAGCTTTCTTT. It yields the protein CASSLQGVPSTEAFF.

The chain carries TRBV27 and TRBJ2-3; TRBD2 matches at 11 bases. Germline V gene sequence: CDR1 MNHEY, CDR2 SMNVEV (reference sequence). This CDR3 has 14 amino acids. Trimming took 6 bases from V and 6 from J; bases not matched to a gene: 5. The DNA for the CDR3 is TGTGCCAGCAGGTTAGCGGGAGGGCCGGATACGCAGTATTTT. Its translation is CASRLAGGPDTQYF.

This clone was counted a few times. V usage is TRBV4-1 and J usage is TRBJ1-5, with D possibly TRBD1 on 6 matching bases. Trimming took 3 bases from V and 4 from J, leaving 13 bases between them. CDR1 MGHRA and CDR2 YSYEKL come from the germline V gene. This CDR3 spans 15 amino acids. CDR3 sequence: CASSHGQGSNQPQHF. The CDR3 DNA follows: TGCGCCAGCAGCCACGGGCAGGGGAGTAATCAGCCCCAGCATTTT.

This clone was counted between two and nine times. The genes are TRBV7-9 and TRBJ2-7, with TRBD2 identical over 7 bases. The CDR3 consists of 15 residues. Germline V CDR1 and CDR2: SEHNR, FQNEAQ (reference sequence). J gave up 5 bases and V 0 bases, and 7 bases lay outside the gene matches. Written as DNA, the CDR3 is TGTGCCAGCAGCTTAGCGGCGGGAGCGAAGAACGAGCAGTACTTC. Amino acids: CASSLAAGAKNEQYF.

The chain has TRBV5-1 and TRBJ2-3; 11 bases agree with TRBD2. Trimming took 6 bases from V and 4 from J; bases not matched to a gene: 7. Germline V gene data show CDR1 as SGHRS and CDR2 as YFSETQ. The length of the CDR3 is 15 residues. This CDR3 reads CASKAYSGRADTQYF. In DNA, the CDR3 is TGCGCCAGCAAAGCCTATAGCGGGAGGGCAGATACGCAGTATTTT.